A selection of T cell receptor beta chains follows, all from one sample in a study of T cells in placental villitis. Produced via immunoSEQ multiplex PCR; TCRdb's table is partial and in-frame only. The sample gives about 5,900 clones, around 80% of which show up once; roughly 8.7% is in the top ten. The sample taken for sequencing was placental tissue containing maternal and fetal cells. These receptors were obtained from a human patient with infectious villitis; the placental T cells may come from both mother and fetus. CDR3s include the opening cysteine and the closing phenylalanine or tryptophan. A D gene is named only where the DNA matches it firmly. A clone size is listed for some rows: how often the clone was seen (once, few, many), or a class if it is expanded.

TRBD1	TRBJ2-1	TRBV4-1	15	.	TGCGCCAGCAGCCAAAGAGAAACAGGGGTCAATGAGCAGTTCTTC	CASSQRETGVNEQFF
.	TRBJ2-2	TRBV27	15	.	TGTGCCAGCAGCTTGGGGGTCGCGAACACCGGGGAGCTGTTTTTT	CASSLGVANTGELFF
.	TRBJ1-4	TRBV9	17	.	TGTGCCAGCAGCGCCTACGGGGGAGTGACAACTAATGAAAAACTGTTTTTT	CASSAYGGVTTNEKLFF
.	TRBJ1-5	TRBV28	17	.	TGTGCCAGCAGTTCCTACCGGGGACAAATTAGCAATCAGCCCCAGCATTTT	CASSSYRGQISNQPQHF
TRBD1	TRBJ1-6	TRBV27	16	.	TGTGCCAGCAACAAACACAGGGGTTTACGGAATTCACCCCTCCACTTT	CASNKHRGLRNSPLHF
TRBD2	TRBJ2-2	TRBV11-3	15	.	TGTGCCAGCAGCTTTAGCGGGGGGTCCACCGGGGAGCTGTTTTTT	CASSFSGGSTGELFF
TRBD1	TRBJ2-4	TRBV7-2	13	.	TGTGCCAGCGCTAGACAGGGGATGGACATTCAGTACTTC	CASARQGMDIQYF
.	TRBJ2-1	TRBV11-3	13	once	TGTGCCAGCAGCTTAGGCGAGTACAATGAGCAGTTCTTC	CASSLGEYNEQFF
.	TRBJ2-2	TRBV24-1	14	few	TGTGCCACCAGTGACCTGAGGGGGTCCGGGGAGCTGTTTTTT	CATSDLRGSGELFF
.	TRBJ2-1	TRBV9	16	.	TGTGCCAGCAGCGTAGCTCAGGCCGCCGGGGTCGGCAAGCAGTTCTTC	CASSVAQAAGVGKQFF
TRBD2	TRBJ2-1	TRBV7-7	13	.	TGTGCTAGCAGCCGCGGGGGGGACAATGAGCAGTTCTTC	CASSRGGDNEQFF
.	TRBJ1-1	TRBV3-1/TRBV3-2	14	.	TGTGCCAGCAGACTGGGACCGAAGAACGCTGAAGCTTTCTTT	CASRLGPKNAEAFF
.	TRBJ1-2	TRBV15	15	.	TGTGCCACCAGCAACCCGGGATTTACAGCCATGGGCTACACCTTC	CATSNPGFTAMGYTF
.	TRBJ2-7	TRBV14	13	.	TGTGCCAGCAGCGGGACGGATCCCTACGAGCAGTACTTC	CASSGTDPYEQYF
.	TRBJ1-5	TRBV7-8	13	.	TGTGCCAGCAGCTCTGATAGGGGGGATCCCCAGCATTTT	CASSSDRGDPQHF
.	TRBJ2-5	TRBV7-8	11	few	TGTGCCAGCAGCCTCTTAGAGACCCAGTACTTC	CASSLLETQYF
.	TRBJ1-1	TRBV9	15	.	TGTGCCAGCAGCGTAGCCGGGCAGATAGGCACTGAAGCTTTCTTT	CASSVAGQIGTEAFF
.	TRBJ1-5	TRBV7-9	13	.	TGTGCCAGCAGCTTCGGGGGCAAGCAGCCCCAGCATTTT	CASSFGGKQPQHF
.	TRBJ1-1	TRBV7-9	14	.	TGTGCCAGCAACTCGGGTTCCCGGAACACTGAAGCTTTCTTT	CASNSGSRNTEAFF
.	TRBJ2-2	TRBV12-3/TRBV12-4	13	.	TGTGCCAGCAGTTTAACACGCACCGGGGAGCTGTTTTTT	CASSLTRTGELFF
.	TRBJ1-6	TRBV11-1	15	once	TGTGCCAGCACCTCGACACAGGGAAGGAATTCACCCCTCCACTTT	CASTSTQGRNSPLHF
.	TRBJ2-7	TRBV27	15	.	TGTGCCAGCCATACTTGGGCCAGGGGATCCTACGAGCAGTACTTC	CASHTWARGSYEQYF
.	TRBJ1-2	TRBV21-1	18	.	TGTGCCAGCAGCAAGTCGGGACCGAAGCGGGTGCTCAGCTATGGCTACACCTTC	CASSKSGPKRVLSYGYTF
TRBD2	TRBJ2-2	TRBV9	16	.	TGTGCCAGCAGCGCGGGACTAGCGGTGAACACCGGGGAGCTGTTTTTT	CASSAGLAVNTGELFF
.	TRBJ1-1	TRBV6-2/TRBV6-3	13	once	TGTGCCAGCAGTCAGAGGGAAAACACTGAAGCTTTCTTT	CASSQRENTEAFF
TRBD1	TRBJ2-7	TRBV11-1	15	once	TGTGCCAGCAGCGGGGCGGGACAGGCTACCTACGAGCAGTACTTC	CASSGAGQATYEQYF
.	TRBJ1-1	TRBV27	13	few	TGTGCCACTATGGGACACCCATACACTGAAGCTTTCTTT	CATMGHPYTEAFF
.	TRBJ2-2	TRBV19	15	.	TGTGCCAGTAGTATGGTGTCAGGGGTTACCGGGGAGCTGTTTTTT	CASSMVSGVTGELFF
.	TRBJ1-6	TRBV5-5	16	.	TGTGCCAGCAGCTTGCAGGGGAGCTCCTATAATTCACCCCTCCACTTT	CASSLQGSSYNSPLHF
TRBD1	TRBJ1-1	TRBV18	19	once	TGTGCCAGCTCACCACCGGGTCCCTACCCGACAGGGGTGGGAACTGAAGCTTTCTTT	CASSPPGPYPTGVGTEAFF
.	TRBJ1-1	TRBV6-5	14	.	TGTGCCAGCAGTTACCCGGGACAGAACACTGAAGCTTTCTTT	CASSYPGQNTEAFF
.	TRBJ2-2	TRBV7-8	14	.	TGTGCCAGCAGCTTTCCCGGACCCACCGGGGAGCTGTTTTTT	CASSFPGPTGELFF
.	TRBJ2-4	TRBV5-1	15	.	.	CASSQGGLSGRIQYF
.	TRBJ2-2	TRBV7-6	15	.	TGTGCCAGCAGCCCTCCGGACAGGAGGGCCGGGGAGCTGTTTTTT	CASSPPDRRAGELFF
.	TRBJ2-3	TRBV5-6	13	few	TGTGCCAGCAGCTTAAGGGGCACAGATACGCAGTATTTT	CASSLRGTDTQYF
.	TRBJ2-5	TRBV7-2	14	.	TGTGCCAGCAGCTTAGTCCTCCGCTCAGAGACCCAGTACTTC	CASSLVLRSETQYF
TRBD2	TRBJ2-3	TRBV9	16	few	TGTGCCAGCAGCGTACGGGCGGGGGGGCAGGCAGATACGCAGTATTTT	CASSVRAGGQADTQYF
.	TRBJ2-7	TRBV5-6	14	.	TGTGCCAGCAGCTTGGCCGGGGATTGGTACGAGCAGTACTTC	CASSLAGDWYEQYF
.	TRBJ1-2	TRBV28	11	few	TGTGCCAGCAGCCAAAACTATGGCTACACCTTC	CASSQNYGYTF
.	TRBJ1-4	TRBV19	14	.	TGTGCCAGTAGTACGAGTGGGTCTAATGAAAAACTGTTTTTT	CASSTSGSNEKLFF
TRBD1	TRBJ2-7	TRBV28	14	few	TGTGCCAGCATTGTTGGGACAGGGGGTCACGAGCAGTACTTC	CASIVGTGGHEQYF
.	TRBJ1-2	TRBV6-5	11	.	TGTGCCAGCAGGAGGGACTATGGCTACACCTTC	CASRRDYGYTF
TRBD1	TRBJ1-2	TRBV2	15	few	TGTGCCAGCAGTTACGACAGGGGGGACGACTATGGCTACACCTTC	CASSYDRGDDYGYTF
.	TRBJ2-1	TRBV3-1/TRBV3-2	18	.	TGTGCCAGCAGCCAAGTTCCTATAGGGACGGTGTCCTACAATGAGCAGTTCTTC	CASSQVPIGTVSYNEQFF
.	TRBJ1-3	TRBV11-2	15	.	TGTGCCAGCAGCTTAGATCTTAGGACTGGAAACACCATATATTTT	CASSLDLRTGNTIYF
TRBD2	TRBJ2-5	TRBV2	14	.	TGTGCCGACCGACTAGCGGGCCTCCAAGAGACCCAGTACTTC	CADRLAGLQETQYF
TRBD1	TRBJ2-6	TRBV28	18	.	TGTGCCAGCAGTTTTACAGGGACAGGGTATTCTGGGGCCAACGTCCTGACTTTC	CASSFTGTGYSGANVLTF
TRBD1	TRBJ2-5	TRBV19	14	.	TGTGCCAGTAGTACCAGGGGGCGCCGGGAGACCCAGTACTTC	CASSTRGRRETQYF
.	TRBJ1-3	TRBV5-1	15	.	TGCGCCAGCATGGAGGCGGTGAGCTCTGGAAACACCATATATTTT	CASMEAVSSGNTIYF
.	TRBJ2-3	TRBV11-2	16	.	TGTGCCAGCAGCCTTGGCAGGGTCCATAGCACAGATACGCAGTATTTT	CASSLGRVHSTDTQYF
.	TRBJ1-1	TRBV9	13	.	TGTGCCAGCAGAGCGGGGAGAGATACTGAAGCTTTCTTT	CASRAGRDTEAFF
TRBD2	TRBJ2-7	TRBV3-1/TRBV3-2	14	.	TGTGCCAGCAGACCTAGCGGGGGAGCCTACGAGCAGTACTTC	CASRPSGGAYEQYF
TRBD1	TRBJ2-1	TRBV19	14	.	TGTGCCAGTAGTATTGGGACAGGGAAGGGTGAGCAGTTCTTC	CASSIGTGKGEQFF
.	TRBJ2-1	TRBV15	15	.	TGTGCCACCAGCGGGAAGGGTCTCCGGCGCCTTGAGCAGTTCTTC	CATSGKGLRRLEQFF
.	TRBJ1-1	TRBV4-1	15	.	TGCGCCAGCAGCCAAGGTATGGGATTGAACACTGAAGCTTTCTTT	CASSQGMGLNTEAFF
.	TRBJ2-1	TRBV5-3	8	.	TGTGGCAGGGCTGAGCAGTTCTTC	CGRAEQFF
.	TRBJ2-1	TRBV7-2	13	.	TGTGCCAGCAGCGTATTTGAGTTCAATGAGCAGTTCTTC	CASSVFEFNEQFF